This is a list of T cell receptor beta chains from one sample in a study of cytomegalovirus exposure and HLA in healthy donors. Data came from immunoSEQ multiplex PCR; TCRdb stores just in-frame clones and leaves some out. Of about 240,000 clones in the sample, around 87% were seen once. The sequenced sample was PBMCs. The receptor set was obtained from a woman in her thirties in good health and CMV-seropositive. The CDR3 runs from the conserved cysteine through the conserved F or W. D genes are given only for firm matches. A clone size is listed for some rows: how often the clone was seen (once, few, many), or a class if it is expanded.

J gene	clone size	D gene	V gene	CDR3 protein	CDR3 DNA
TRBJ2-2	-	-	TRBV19	CASSIVSSTGELFF	TGTGCCAGTAGTATAGTCTCCAGCACCGGGGAGCTGTTTTTT
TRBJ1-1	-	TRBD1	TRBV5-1	CASSWGPGQSLNTEAFF	TGCGCCAGCAGCTGGGGGCCGGGACAGAGTTTGAACACTGAAGCTTTCTTT
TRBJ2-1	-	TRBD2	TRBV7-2	CASSLVGASGNEQFF	TGTGCCAGCAGCTTAGTTGGGGCTAGCGGCAATGAGCAGTTCTTC
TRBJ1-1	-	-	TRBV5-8	CASSHTGFVTEAFF	TGTGCCAGCAGCCATACAGGGTTTGTAACTGAAGCTTTCTTT
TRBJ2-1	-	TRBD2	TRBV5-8	CASSFEGLAPTYNEQFF	TGTGCCAGCAGCTTCGAGGGACTAGCGCCTACCTACAATGAGCAGTTCTTC
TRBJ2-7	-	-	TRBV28	CAVTTALSSYEQYF	TGTGCCGTAACCACAGCCCTGAGCTCCTACGAGCAGTACTTC
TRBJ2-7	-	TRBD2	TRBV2	CASKEARASGSYEQYF	TGTGCCAGCAAGGAAGCTAGGGCTAGCGGGAGTTACGAGCAGTACTTC
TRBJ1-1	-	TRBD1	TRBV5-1	CASSPGTGPNTEAFF	TGCGCCAGCAGCCCAGGGACAGGGCCGAACACTGAAGCTTTCTTT
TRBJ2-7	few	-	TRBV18	CASSPRSITYEQYF	TGTGCCAGCTCACCCCGCAGTATTACCTACGAGCAGTACTTC
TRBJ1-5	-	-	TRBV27	CASRPSGGMGQPQHF	TGTGCCAGCAGGCCATCGGGGGGTATGGGCCAGCCCCAGCATTTT
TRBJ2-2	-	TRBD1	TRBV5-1	CASSLGQGARTGELFF	TGCGCCAGCAGCTTGGGGCAGGGGGCGCGCACCGGGGAGCTGTTTTTT
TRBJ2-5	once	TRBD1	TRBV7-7	CASSGTGGWLGETQYF	TGTGCTAGCAGCGGAACAGGGGGATGGTTGGGAGAGACCCAGTACTTC
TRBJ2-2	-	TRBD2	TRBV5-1	CASSFLAGSNTGELFF	TGCGCCAGCAGCTTTCTAGCGGGGTCGAACACCGGGGAGCTGTTTTTT
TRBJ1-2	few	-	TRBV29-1	CSVDRQADYGYTF	TGCAGCGTTGATCGACAGGCCGACTATGGCTACACCTTC
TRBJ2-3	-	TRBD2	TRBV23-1	CASSQDAAGGTDTQYF	TGCGCCAGCAGTCAGGATGCGGCGGGAGGCACAGATACGCAGTATTTT
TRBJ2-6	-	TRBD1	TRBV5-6	CASTQGRSGANVLTF	TGTGCCAGCACACAGGGGCGCTCTGGGGCCAACGTCCTGACTTTC
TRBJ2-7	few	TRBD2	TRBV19	CASSGRDPGTSRFREQYF	TGTGCCAGTAGTGGAAGGGACCCCGGGACTAGCCGATTTCGCGAGCAGTACTTC
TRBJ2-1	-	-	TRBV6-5	CASSPDHNEQFF	TGTGCCAGCAGCCCAGATCACAATGAGCAGTTCTTC
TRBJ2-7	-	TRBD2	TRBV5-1	CASSLGGTSLYEQYF	TGCGCCAGCAGCTTGGGGGGGACTAGCCTCTACGAGCAGTACTTC
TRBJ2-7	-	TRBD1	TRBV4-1	CASSQGRDRGPEQYF	TGCGCCAGCAGCCAGGGGCGGGACAGGGGGCCCGAGCAGTACTTC
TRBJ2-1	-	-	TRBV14	CASSQAHTRIQGNEQFF	TGTGCCAGCAGCCAAGCTCATACTCGTATCCAGGGCAATGAGCAGTTCTTC
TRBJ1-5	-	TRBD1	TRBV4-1	CASSQDPGQGQGGNQPQHF	TGCGCCAGCAGCCAAGATCCGGGGCAAGGACAGGGCGGGAATCAGCCCCAGCATTTT
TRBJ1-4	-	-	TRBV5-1	CASSLGAGDLFF	TGCGCCAGCAGCTTGGGGGCAGGGGACCTGTTTTTT
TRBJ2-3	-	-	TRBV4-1	CASSLARRASTDTQYF	TGCGCCAGCAGCCTGGCACGGAGGGCTAGCACAGATACGCAGTATTTT
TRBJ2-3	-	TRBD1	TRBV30	CAQSLLGTGRTDTQYF	TGTGCCCAATCGCTCCTGGGGACAGGTCGCACAGATACGCAGTATTTT